The clone carrying this T cell receptor beta chain was seen a handful of times. The V gene lost 3 bases and the J gene lost 4 bases, with 24 bases spanning the gap. Germline values: CDR1 DFQATT, CDR2 SNEGSKA (reference sequence). The CDR3 has 17 amino acids. The authors' processing: Reference gene primer amplification gave nucleated cell count estimates. The method was immunoSEQ multiplex PCR; TCRdb's version includes in-frame clones alone and lacks a portion of them. V and J calls and clone size are as listed in that table; D and trimming were resolved from the DNA. The data hold about 33,000 clones, with less than 80% observed a single time. This sample was taken from a study of blood T cell repertoires in COVID-19. Overall study context: The study drew acute and convalescent COVID-19 samples from the United States, Italy and Spain. Sources were T cells, B-cell-depleted T cells, or PBMCs; the material itself was cDNA or gDNA.

V is TRBV20-1 and J is TRBJ1-2; D possibly corresponds to TRBD1 (6 bases). The sequenced sample consisted of peripheral blood. This sequence originates from a man older than 75 with acute or convalescent COVID-19. CDR3 nucleotides: TGCAGTGCTAGTCCTGGGGGCGCCCTCTTTACCGGCTATGGCTACACCTTC. Protein sequence: CSASPGGALFTGYGYTF.